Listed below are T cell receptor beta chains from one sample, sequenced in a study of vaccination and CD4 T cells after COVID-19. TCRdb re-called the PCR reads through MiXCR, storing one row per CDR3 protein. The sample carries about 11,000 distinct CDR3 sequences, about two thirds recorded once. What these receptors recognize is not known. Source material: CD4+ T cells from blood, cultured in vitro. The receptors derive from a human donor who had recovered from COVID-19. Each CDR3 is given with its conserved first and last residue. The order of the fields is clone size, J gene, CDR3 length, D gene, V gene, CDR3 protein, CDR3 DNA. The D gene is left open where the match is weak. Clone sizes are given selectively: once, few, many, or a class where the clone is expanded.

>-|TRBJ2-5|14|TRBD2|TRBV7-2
CASRPSGSRETQYF
TGTGCCAGCAGACCAAGCGGGAGCAGAGAGACCCAGTACTTC
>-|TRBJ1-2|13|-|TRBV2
CASRVTEFYGYTF
TGTGCCAGCAGAGTCACGGAATTCTATGGCTACACCTTC
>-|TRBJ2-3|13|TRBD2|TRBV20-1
CSAAGVRKDTQYF
TGCAGTGCGGCGGGAGTTAGAAAAGATACGCAGTATTTT
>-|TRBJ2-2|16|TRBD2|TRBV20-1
CSARVPSGKNTGELFF
TGCAGTGCTAGAGTTCCTAGCGGGAAGAACACCGGGGAGCTGTTTTTT
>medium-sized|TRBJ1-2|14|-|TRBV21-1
CASSKDGRGLGYTF
TGTGCCAGCAGCAAAGATGGCAGGGGGCTTGGCTACACCTTC
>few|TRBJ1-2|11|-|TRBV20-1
CSASPLYGYTF
TGCAGTGCTAGCCCCCTCTATGGCTACACCTTC
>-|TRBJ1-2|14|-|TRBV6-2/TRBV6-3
CASRPQSGNYGYTF
TGTGCCAGCAGGCCCCAGAGCGGTAACTATGGCTACACCTTC
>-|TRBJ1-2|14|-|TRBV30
CAWSRARSIHGYTF
TGTGCCTGGAGTAGGGCCAGATCTATTCATGGCTACACCTTC
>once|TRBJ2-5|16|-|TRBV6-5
CASSYSRSRTQETQYF
TGTGCCAGCAGTTACTCGCGTAGCAGGACCCAAGAGACCCAGTACTTC
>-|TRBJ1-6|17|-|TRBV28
CASRAGGGRSYNSPLHF
TGTGCCAGCAGGGCCGGGGGGGGACGCTCCTATAATTCACCCCTCCACTTT
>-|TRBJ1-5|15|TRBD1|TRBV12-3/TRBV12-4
CASRRTGDSNQPQHF
TGTGCCAGCAGAAGGACAGGAGATAGCAATCAGCCCCAGCATTTT
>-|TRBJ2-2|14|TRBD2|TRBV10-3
CAISGLASHGELFF
TGTGCCATCAGCGGACTAGCGAGTCACGGGGAGCTGTTTTTT
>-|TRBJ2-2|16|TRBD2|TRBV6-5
CASSYSTSGSTGELFF
TGTGCCAGCAGTTACTCTACTAGCGGGAGTACCGGGGAGCTGTTTTTT
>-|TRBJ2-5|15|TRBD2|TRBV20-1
CSAPGGAGGGETQYF
TGCAGTGCCCCTGGGGGAGCGGGAGGCGGTGAGACCCAGTACTTC
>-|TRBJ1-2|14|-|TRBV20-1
CSARVKRSGDGYTF
TGCAGTGCTAGAGTTAAACGGAGTGGGGATGGCTACACCTTC
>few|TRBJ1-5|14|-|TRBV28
CASSGPWGNQPQHF
TGTGCCAGCAGTGGCCCCTGGGGCAATCAGCCCCAGCATTTT
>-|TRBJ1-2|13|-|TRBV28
CASSPPRLGGYTF
TGTGCCAGCAGTCCCCCCCGGTTAGGAGGCTACACCTTC
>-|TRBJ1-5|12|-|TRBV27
CASSRSNQPQHF
TGTGCCAGCAGCCGTAGTAATCAGCCCCAGCATTTT
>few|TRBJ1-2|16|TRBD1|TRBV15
CATSRDARDRDYGYTF
TGTGCCACCAGCAGAGATGCCCGGGACAGGGACTATGGCTACACCTTC
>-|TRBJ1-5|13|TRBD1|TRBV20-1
CSAREDRTQPQHF
TGCAGTGCTAGAGAGGACAGGACTCAGCCCCAGCATTTT
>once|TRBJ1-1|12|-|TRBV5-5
CASRTMNTEAFF
TGTGCCAGCAGGACCATGAACACTGAAGCTTTCTTT
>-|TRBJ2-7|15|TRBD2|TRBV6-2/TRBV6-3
CASSYQLAGVYEQYF
TGTGCCAGCAGTTACCAGCTAGCGGGAGTCTACGAGCAGTACTTC
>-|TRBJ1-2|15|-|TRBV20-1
CSALNAGRGNYGYTF
TGCAGTGCTTTAAACGCAGGGCGCGGGAACTATGGCTACACCTTC
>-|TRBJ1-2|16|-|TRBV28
CASSFVPSTGDGGYTF
TGTGCCAGCAGTTTCGTTCCGTCGACTGGTGACGGGGGCTACACCTTC
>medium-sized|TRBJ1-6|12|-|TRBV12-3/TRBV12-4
CASSWTVPPLHF
TGTGCCAGCAGTTGGACAGTGCCACCCCTCCACTTT
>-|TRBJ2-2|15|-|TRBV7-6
CASGKGAALTGELFF
TGTGCCAGCGGTAAAGGGGCAGCCCTCACCGGGGAGCTGTTTTTT
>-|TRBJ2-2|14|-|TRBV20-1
CSAPIFANTGELFF
TGCAGTGCCCCCATCTTCGCGAACACCGGGGAGCTGTTTTTT
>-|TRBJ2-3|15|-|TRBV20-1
CSARVPRSLTDTQYF
TGCAGTGCTAGAGTCCCGCGGAGTCTCACAGATACGCAGTATTTT
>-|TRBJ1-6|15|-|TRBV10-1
CASSPNRDLNSPLHF
TGCGCCAGCAGTCCGAACAGGGATTTGAATTCACCCCTCCACTTT
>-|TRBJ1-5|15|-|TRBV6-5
CASSYTVFSNQPQHF
TGTGCCAGCAGTTACACCGTCTTTAGCAATCAGCCCCAGCATTTT
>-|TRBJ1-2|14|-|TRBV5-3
CATLRDEANYGYTF
TGTGCCACCCTAAGGGACGAAGCTAACTATGGCTACACCTTC